The 7 T cell receptor beta chains listed next were all sequenced from one sample in a study of OX40 agonist ivuxolimab in advanced cancers. This table comes from immunoSEQ multiplex PCR, and its TCRdb copy is limited to in-frame clones, with some not included. This table has about 28,000 clones, just under 80% appearing once. The material was CD4+ or CD8+ T cells sorted from blood, obtained in a trial of the OX40 agonist ivuxolimab. These receptors all stem from an adult with an advanced solid tumor such as melanoma, head and neck, liver or kidney cancer.

This chain joins TRBV7-9 and TRBJ2-7, with D possibly TRBD1 on 6 matching bases. The CDR3 sequence is 14 residues long. Deletions cut 6 bases from V and 2 bases from J, with 14 bases between. CDR1 and CDR2 (germline): SEHNR, FQNEAQ (reference sequence). The CDR3 here is CASSPRDTTYEQYF. DNA for the CDR3: TGTGCCAGCAGTCCTCGGGACACAACCTACGAGCAGTACTTC.

The chain has TRBV4-3 and TRBJ1-1, with 8 bases lining up with TRBD1. The CDR3 totals 15 residues. Trimming at V came to 7 bases and at J to 3 bases, leaving 10 bases not matched to a gene. Germline V gene lookup returns CDR1 LGHNA and CDR2 YSLEER. In nucleotides, the CDR3 is TGCGCCAGCACCGGGACAGGAAGCTTGGACACTGAAGCTTTCTTT. This encodes CASTGTGSLDTEAFF.

V usage is TRBV7-9 and J usage is TRBJ2-7, with 9 nucleotides matching TRBD1. CDR3 length: 14 amino acids. Germline values: CDR1 SEHNR, CDR2 FQNEAQ (reference sequence). V shed 5 bases, J shed 5 bases, and the junction held 7 bases outside the gene matches. CDR3 nucleotide sequence: TGTGCCAGCAGCGGGGGGACAGGGTGGGACGAGCAGTACTTC. Translated: CASSGGTGWDEQYF.

This clone appeared a single time. The rearrangement joins TRBV10-2 to TRBJ1-2; possibly TRBD1 for D (5 bases). Germline loops: CDR1 WSHSY, CDR2 SAAADI. There are 14 residues in the CDR3. The V gene lost 7 bases and the J gene lost 0 bases, with 12 bases spanning the gap. CDR3 in DNA: TGCGCCAGCACCCCGGGACGGACTAACTATGGCTACACCTTC. Translating it yields CASTPGRTNYGYTF.

The chain has TRBV13 and TRBJ2-7; 8 bases agree with TRBD2. Germline V CDR1 and CDR2: PRHDT, FYEKMQ (reference sequence). The CDR3 is made up of 15 amino acids. The ends lost 1 base at V and 1 base at J; junction bases unmatched: 3. The CDR3 DNA follows: TGTGCCAGCAGCTTAGTGGCGGGGGGATCCTACGAGCAGTACTTC. This gives the protein CASSLVAGGSYEQYF. Combining the CDR3 with reference TRBV13 and TRBJ2-7 gives the whole variable domain AAGVIQSPRHLIKEKRETATLKCYPIPRHDTVYWYQQGPGQDPQFLISFYEKMQSDKGSIPDRFSAQQFSDYHSELNMSSLELGDSALYFCASSLVAGGSYEQYFGPGTRLTVT.

The rearrangement uses TRBV19 and TRBJ1-4; D call uncertain. This CDR3 has 14 amino acids. The germline CDR1 and CDR2 sequences are LNHDA and SQIVND (reference sequence). Trimming pared 5 bases from V and 4 bases from J, leaving 11 bases between. The CDR3 DNA sequence: TGTGCCAGTAGTCTTCTAACCTTTAATGAAAAACTGTTTTTT. Translation: CASSLLTFNEKLFF.

This clone was picked up a small number of times. Other DNA sequences within the sample encode an identical CDR3. The chain joins TRBV9 to TRBJ2-7; D gene unclear. Germline lookup yields CDR1 SGDLS and CDR2 YYNGEE. V was shortened by 7 bases and J by 1 base, with 12 bases between the two germline ends. The CDR3 has 13 amino acids. The CDR3 DNA sequence: TGTGCCAGCTCTTCTGGCGGATCCTACGAGCAGTACTTC. This gives the protein CASSSGGSYEQYF.